A selection of T cell receptor beta chains follows, all from one sample in a study of radiotherapy plus CTLA-4 blockade in lung cancer. Using immunoSEQ multiplex PCR, the repertoire was profiled, and TCRdb retains in-frame clones only, with some absent. The table shows tens of thousands of clones, with approximately 86% occurring only once. Source: peripheral blood, taken from a patient treated with radiotherapy plus ipilimumab. These receptors all come from a human donor with non-small cell lung cancer who had a partial response to radiotherapy plus ipilimumab. Each CDR3 is given without its conserved first and last residue.

V	J	CDR3
TRBV27	TRBJ1-5	ASSIRGTGRDQPQH
TRBV18	TRBJ2-2	ASSPPSVTNTGELF
TRBV15	TRBJ1-4	ATSRDPGGGEKLF
TRBV21-1	TRBJ2-2	ASSPPDIHHTGELF
TRBV5-6	TRBJ1-2	ASSWGELGGYT
TRBV28	TRBJ1-1	ASSLWDTNTEAF
TRBV28	TRBJ2-7	ASSVVVGLRAGESKVQY
TRBV15	TRBJ1-5	ATTTGTGLRKPQH
TRBV14	TRBJ1-1	ASSQDWVYRDSSMNTEAF
TRBV27	TRBJ2-1	ASSLAGGGNEQF